The present TCR beta chain was sequenced within a study of T cell responses to AZD1222 COVID-19 vaccine. Study-level points and caveats: After two AZD1222 doses, spike-specific TCR breadth and depth rose versus day 0. In a largely white British group with more females than males, clonal diversity was possibly underestimated. Researchers took repertoire samples only after the peak T cell response had come.

Produced via immunoSEQ multiplex PCR; TCRdb's table is partial and in-frame only. The sample consists of 150,000 to 200,000 clones, about 90% of them appearing once. Concerning this clone: The target antigen is unknown.

The receptor comes from an adult who received the AZD1222 COVID-19 vaccine. Sequencing was performed on peripheral blood, taken 28 days after the second AZD1222 dose.

CDR3 DNA: TGTGCCGTAAGGGACCCACTAAGCAACGAGCAGTACTTC. Translated, it gives CAVRDPLSNEQYF. The chain links TRBV28 to TRBJ2-7; TRBD1 or TRBD2 may be the D gene (5 bases each). The CDR3 has 13 amino acids. Trimming pared 11 bases from V and 5 bases from J, leaving 19 bases between. The germline gives CDR1 MDHEN, CDR2 SYDVKM.